A selection of T cell receptor beta chains follows, all from one sample in a study of PD-L1 blockade in urothelial cancer. Sequenced by immunoSEQ multiplex PCR; TCRdb stores in-frame clones only, minus some. The table has roughly 100,000 clones, around four fifths seen once. The material sequenced was PBMCs, taken around atezolizumab (anti-PD-L1) treatment. The source of these receptors is a man aged 70 or older with urothelial cancer. The CDR3 runs from the conserved cysteine through the conserved F or W. D genes are given only for firm matches. Expanded clones get a size class; other rows say once, few or many, or leave the size out.

V,J,size,D,CDR3,DNA
TRBV19,TRBJ1-1,.,.,CASSSSQSMNTEAFF,TGTGCCAGTAGTTCATCACAGTCTATGAACACTGAAGCTTTCTTT
TRBV11-2,TRBJ2-1,.,TRBD1,CASSLGQGSSYNEQFF,TGTGCCAGCAGCCTTGGACAGGGCAGCTCCTACAATGAGCAGTTCTTC
TRBV6-5,TRBJ2-7,once,TRBD1,CASNLHRGLGEQYF,TGTGCCAGCAATCTACACAGGGGGCTAGGCGAGCAGTACTTC
TRBV10-3,TRBJ1-1,.,.,CAISESGGLVTEAFF,TGTGCCATCAGTGAGTCCGGGGGTTTGGTCACTGAAGCTTTCTTT
TRBV15,TRBJ2-5,.,TRBD2,CATSRPPAGRGKETQYF,TGTGCCACCAGCAGACCGCCCGCCGGGAGGGGCAAAGAGACCCAGTACTTC
TRBV10-2,TRBJ2-5,.,TRBD2,CASSRGVQETQYF,TGCGCCAGCAGTCGGGGGGTCCAAGAGACCCAGTACTTC
TRBV15,TRBJ2-5,.,.,CATSSPLTAGGETQYF,TGTGCCACCAGCAGCCCGCTCACTGCGGGCGGAGAGACCCAGTACTTC
TRBV21-1,TRBJ2-1,.,.,CASSEAASGLHEQFF,TGTGCCAGCAGTGAAGCGGCTAGCGGGTTGCATGAGCAGTTCTTC
TRBV6-1,TRBJ1-5,.,.,CASSEVIYQPQHF,TGTGCCAGCAGTGAAGTAATTTATCAGCCCCAGCATTTT
TRBV6-5,TRBJ2-5,few,.,CASSYTGTQETQYF,TGTGCCAGCAGTTACACAGGGACCCAAGAGACCCAGTACTTC
TRBV6-6,TRBJ1-1,.,.,CASSQLNRNRKAFF,TGTGCCAGCAGTCAACTGAACAGGAACCGCAAAGCTTTCTTT
TRBV6-5,TRBJ2-7,once,TRBD1,CASSGSTGSYEQYF,TGTGCCAGCAGTGGCTCGACAGGGTCCTACGAGCAGTACTTC
TRBV7-9,TRBJ2-1,.,TRBD2,CASSLLAGGDNEQFF,TGTGCCAGCAGCCTACTAGCGGGCGGGGACAATGAGCAGTTCTTC
TRBV7-8,TRBJ2-5,.,TRBD1,CASRSSRTGEEETQYF,TGTGCCAGCAGATCGAGCCGGACAGGAGAGGAAGAGACCCAGTACTTC
TRBV5-8,TRBJ2-7,.,.,CASSPGVLYEQYF,TGTGCCAGCAGCCCGGGAGTCCTTTACGAGCAGTACTTC
TRBV11-3,TRBJ2-7,once,TRBD1,CPPGTGAVYEQYF,TGCCCCCCGGGGACAGGGGCAGTCTACGAGCAGTACTTC
TRBV18,TRBJ2-5,.,.,CASSPPTQETQYF,TGTGCCAGCTCACCACCCACTCAAGAGACCCAGTACTTC
TRBV28,TRBJ2-5,.,TRBD1,CASSLSGTGGIETQYF,TGTGCCAGCAGTTTATCTGGGACAGGGGGAATAGAGACCCAGTACTTC
TRBV7-8,TRBJ2-1,once,TRBD2,CASSFGLAGRGEQFF,TGTGCCAGCAGCTTCGGACTAGCGGGCCGTGGGGAGCAGTTCTTC
TRBV10-3,TRBJ2-7,.,.,CAISESTGPSYEQYF,TGTGCCATCAGTGAGTCCACAGGGCCTTCCTACGAGCAGTACTTC
TRBV9,TRBJ2-1,.,.,CASSVATSDEQFF,TGTGCCAGCAGCGTAGCTACGAGTGATGAGCAGTTCTTC
TRBV7-9,TRBJ1-2,once,.,CASSLGGPGNYGYTF,TGTGCCAGCAGCTTGGGAGGTCCGGGTAACTATGGCTACACCTTC